This TCR beta chain was captured in a study of blood T cells in healthy people across ages. It was with a sample-barcoded 5' primer and a J-beta primer mix that a second PCR of roughly 7 to 12 cycles was run. A single record per CDR3 protein comes from TCRdb applying MiXCR to the 5' RACE reads. This sample has about 1.5 million distinct CDR3 sequences, with roughly 40% found just once. Study conclusions and caveats: Strong correlation linked observed beta diversity and percent naive T cells.

The germline V gene has CDR1 SGHRS and CDR2 YFSETQ. Trimming took 1 base from V and 3 from J; bases not matched to a gene: 3. CDR3 length: 16 residues. This clonotype was observed a handful of times. Its antigen is not identified. This receptor was taken from a woman between 18 and 29 years old in good health. The gene calls are TRBV5-1 and TRBJ2-1; 11 nucleotides agree with TRBD2. The source material was blood. The CDR3 DNA sequence: TGCGCCAGCAGCTTGTCTAGCGGGGGGATCTACAATGAGCAGTTCTTC. Residues: CASSLSSGGIYNEQFF.